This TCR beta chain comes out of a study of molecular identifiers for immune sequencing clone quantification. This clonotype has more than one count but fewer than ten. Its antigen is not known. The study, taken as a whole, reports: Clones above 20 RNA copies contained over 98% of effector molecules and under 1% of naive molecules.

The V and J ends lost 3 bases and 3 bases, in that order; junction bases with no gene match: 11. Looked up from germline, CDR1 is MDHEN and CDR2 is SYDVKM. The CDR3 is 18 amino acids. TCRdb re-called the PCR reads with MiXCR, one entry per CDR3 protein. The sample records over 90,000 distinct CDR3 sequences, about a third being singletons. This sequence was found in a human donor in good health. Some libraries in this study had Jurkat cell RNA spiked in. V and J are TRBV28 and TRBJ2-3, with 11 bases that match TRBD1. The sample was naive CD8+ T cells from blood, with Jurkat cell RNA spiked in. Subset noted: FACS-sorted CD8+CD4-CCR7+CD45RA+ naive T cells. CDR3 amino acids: CASSFTGTGGLGTDTQYF. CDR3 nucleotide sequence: TGTGCCAGCAGTTTCACCGGGACAGGGGGATTGGGGACAGATACGCAGTATTTT.